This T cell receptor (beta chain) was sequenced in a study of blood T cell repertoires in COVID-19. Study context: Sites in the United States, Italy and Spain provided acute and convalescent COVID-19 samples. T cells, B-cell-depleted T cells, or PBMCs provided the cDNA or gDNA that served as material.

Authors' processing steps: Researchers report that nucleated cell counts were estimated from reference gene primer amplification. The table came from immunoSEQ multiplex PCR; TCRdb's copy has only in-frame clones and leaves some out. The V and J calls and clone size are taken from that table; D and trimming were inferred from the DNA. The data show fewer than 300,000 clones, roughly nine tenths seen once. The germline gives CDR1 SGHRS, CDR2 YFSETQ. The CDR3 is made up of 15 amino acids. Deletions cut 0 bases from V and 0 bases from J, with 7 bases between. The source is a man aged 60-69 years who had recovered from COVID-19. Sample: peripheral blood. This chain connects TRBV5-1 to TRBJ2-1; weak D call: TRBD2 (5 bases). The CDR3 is CASSLGGLSYNEQFF. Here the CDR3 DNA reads TGCGCCAGCAGCTTGGGCGGGCTCTCCTACAATGAGCAGTTCTTC.